This TCR beta chain was recorded in a study of shared clonotypes between healthy human individuals. Findings of the study overall: Sorted-subset sequencing, rarefaction showed, was incomplete despite large depth.

With respect to this clone: The target antigen is unknown.

Sequenced by immunoSEQ multiplex PCR; TCRdb stores in-frame clones only, minus some. The data show over 2,000,000 clones, approximately 92% seen once. Germline loops: CDR1 MNHEY, CDR2 SMNVEV (reference sequence). This CDR3 comprises 14 residues. The V gene lost 10 bases and the J gene lost 6 bases, with 21 bases spanning the gap. Positively selected for CCR7, the CD45RO-negative cells used as naive CD8 cells excluded terminally differentiated effector memory CD45RA+ cells. The chain couples TRBV27 to TRBJ1-1; D is ambiguous. The sequencing input was naive CD8+ T cells from PBMCs. The receptor comes from a man aged 18 to 35 in good health. Some clones in this sample may be carry-over from other donors' samples. In DNA, the CDR3 is TGTGCCACTGCACAGACATGGACTCTCCCTGAAGCTTTCTTT. The encoded protein is CATAQTWTLPEAFF.